The 19 T cell receptor beta chains below come from one sample, sequenced in a study of OX40 agonist ivuxolimab in advanced cancers. TCRdb keeps only in-frame clones here, not all; method: immunoSEQ multiplex PCR. The sample lists approximately 7,000 clones, around three quarters occurring once. Sample: CD4+ or CD8+ T cells sorted from blood, taken in a trial of the OX40 agonist ivuxolimab. These TCRs come from an adult with an advanced solid tumor such as melanoma, head and neck, liver or kidney cancer.

The chain uses TRBV27 and TRBJ2-1; D is perhaps TRBD2 (6 bases). Trimming removed 3 bases from V and 6 bases from J, with 12 bases in between. The germline gives CDR1 MNHEY, CDR2 SMNVEV (reference sequence). The CDR3 contains 14 residues. CDR3 sequence reads: CASSFVGGLNEQFF. The DNA for the CDR3 is TGTGCCAGCAGTTTCGTGGGAGGCCTCAATGAGCAGTTCTTC.

The chain employs TRBV27 and TRBJ2-1, with TRBD2 matching over 7 bases. V dropped 5 bases and J dropped 4; count of bases not matched to a gene: 5. The CDR3 contains 14 residues. The germline V gene has CDR1 MNHEY and CDR2 SMNVEV (reference sequence). The CDR3 DNA is TGTGCCAGCAGTAGCGGGAACCGATACAATGAGCAGTTCTTC. Residues: CASSSGNRYNEQFF.

The chain combines TRBV19 with TRBJ2-1; 10 bases are shared with TRBD1. The CDR3 sequence is 17 residues long. CDR1 and CDR2 from the germline V gene are LNHDA and SQIVND (reference sequence). Trimming removed 3 bases from V and 5 bases from J; junction bases left unmatched: 10. This chain's CDR3 is CASSIFPRDRGDNEQFF. CDR3 nucleotide sequence: TGTGCCAGTAGTATTTTCCCCCGGGACAGGGGCGACAATGAGCAGTTCTTC.

In regard to this clone: A much bigger clone sits one base away, suggesting this may be a read error. V is TRBV27 and J is TRBJ2-5, with 8 bases matching TRBD1. TRBJ2-7 matches the DNA end more closely, so the J call is doubtful. The CDR3 is 14 amino acids. CDR1 and CDR2 from the germline V gene are MNHEY and SMNVEV (reference sequence). CDR3 residues: CASSGQGPKYEQYF. CDR3 in DNA: TGTGCCAGCAGCGGACAGGGTCCCAAGTACGAGCAGTACTTC.

CDR3 sequence (DNA): TGTGCCAGCAGCGTAGGGGCTAGCGCCTACGAGCAGTACTTC. The encoded protein is CASSVGASAYEQYF. This chain joins TRBV9 and TRBJ2-7; possible D gene TRBD2, 6 bases. V was pared by 0 bases and J by 2 bases, with 9 bases between. Germline assignment: CDR1 SGDLS and CDR2 YYNGEE. The CDR3 contains 14 residues.

The genes are TRBV27 and TRBJ1-2; D is ambiguous. The CDR3 spans 14 residues. Germline V gene data show CDR1 as MNHEY and CDR2 as SMNVEV (reference sequence). Trimming shortened V by 2 bases and J by 3 bases, and 10 bases separated the two germline ends. CDR3 DNA: TGTGCCAGCAGTTTAGCAGTGGATTACTATGGCTACACCTTC. It translates to CASSLAVDYYGYTF.

The genes are TRBV6-5 and TRBJ1-6; TRBD1 aligns across 7 bases. The CDR3 is 14 residues long. Losses at the gene ends were 2 bases for V and 11 bases for J; bases not matched to a gene: 6. CDR1 and CDR2 (germline): MNHEY, SVGAGI. DNA for the CDR3: TGTGCCAGCAGTTACGAGGGGGCCGTGACACCCCTCCACTTT. This sequence encodes CASSYEGAVTPLHF.

The chain employs TRBV2 and TRBJ2-7; D gene uncertain. V was clipped by 8 bases and J by 4 bases, with 18 bases between them. CDR1 SNHLY and CDR2 FYNNEI come from the germline V gene. This CDR3 contains 14 residues. CDR3 sequence (DNA): TGTGCCAGCCTCAAGAGATCCCCCAAGTACGAGCAGTACTTC. Translation: CASLKRSPKYEQYF.

The chain carries TRBV9 and TRBJ2-1, with 8 bases that match TRBD2. Germline V gene sequence: CDR1 SGDLS, CDR2 YYNGEE. Trimming removed 2 bases from V and 8 bases from J; junction bases left unmatched: 12. CDR3 length: 16 residues. The CDR3 is CASSVGVSGRRDEQFF. The CDR3 coding sequence is TGTGCCAGCAGCGTGGGAGTGAGCGGGAGAAGGGATGAGCAGTTCTTC.

In this sample, this clone is large. The rearrangement links TRBV6-5 to TRBJ1-4; D might be TRBD1 (6 bases). The germline gives CDR1 MNHEY, CDR2 SVGAGI. The CDR3 consists of 15 residues. V lost 6 bases to trimming and J lost 0 bases, with 11 bases between them. CDR3 sequence (DNA): TGTGCCAGCAGCGACAGGATTGCAACTAATGAAAAACTGTTTTTT. It codes for CASSDRIATNEKLFF.

This clone has just a few counts. This chain uses TRBV7-3 with TRBJ2-7; D might be TRBD2 (5 bases). CDR1 is SGHTA and CDR2 is FQGTGA in the germline V gene. This CDR3 region has 13 residues. The germline V and J ends were trimmed by 5 bases and 6 bases, with 14 bases remaining between them. CDR3 region: CASSLEGRSEQYF. CDR3 coding DNA: TGTGCCAGCAGCCTGGAAGGGAGATCCGAGCAGTACTTC. Using reference TRBV7-3 and TRBJ2-7 for the parts outside the CDR3, the full variable domain is GAGVSQTPSNKVTEKGKYVELRCDPISGHTALYWYRQSLGQGPEFLIYFQGTGAADDSGLPNDRFFAVRPEGSVSTLKIQRTERGDSAVYLCASSLEGRSEQYFGPGTRLTVT.

This sequence joins TRBV6-1 and TRBJ2-7; D gene ambiguous. This CDR3 region has 15 residues. V was trimmed by 0 bases and J by 5 bases, leaving 14 bases between them. Germline-derived CDR1 and CDR2 are MNHNS and SASEGT. The CDR3 reads CASSEALRVVDEQYF. For the CDR3, the DNA is TGTGCCAGCAGTGAAGCGCTTCGGGTGGTCGACGAGCAGTACTTC.

The genes are TRBV2 and TRBJ1-3; maybe TRBD1 (5 bases). Trimming took off 0 bases at V and 1 base at J, with 10 bases between the two ends. The CDR3 totals 16 residues. Germline CDR1 reads SNHLY; CDR2 reads FYNNEI. The CDR3 sequence: CASSEALWGSGNTIYF. The CDR3 DNA sequence: TGTGCCAGCAGTGAAGCGCTTTGGGGGTCTGGAAACACCATATATTTT.

The V and J genes are TRBV7-7 and TRBJ2-2; 9 nucleotides line up with TRBD1. This CDR3 spans 15 amino acids. V lost 4 bases to trimming and J lost 6 bases; unmatched junction nucleotides: 6. The germline V gene has CDR1 SSHAT and CDR2 FNYEAQ (reference sequence). The CDR3 loop is CASSSMRQGAGELFF. As DNA, the CDR3 is TGTGCCAGCAGCTCCATGCGACAGGGGGCCGGGGAGCTGTTTTTT.

The chain couples TRBV28 to TRBJ1-4; 7 bases fit TRBD1. Per germline, CDR1 MDHEN and CDR2 SYDVKM. The CDR3 is 13 amino acids. V lost 2 bases to trimming and J lost 13 bases; unmatched junction nucleotides: 7. The CDR3 sequence: CASSLTDRVRLFF. The DNA for the CDR3 is TGTGCCAGCAGTTTAACCGACAGGGTGAGACTGTTTTTT. Together with reference TRBV28 and TRBJ1-4, the CDR3 gives the full variable domain: DVKVTQSSRYLVKRTGEKVFLECVQDMDHENMFWYRQDPGLGLRLIYFSYDVKMKEKGDIPEGYSVSREKKERFSLILESASTNQTSMYLCASSLTDRVRLFFGSGTQLSVL.

The chain has TRBV6-1 and TRBJ2-7; weak D call: TRBD1 (5 bases). Trimming stripped 6 bases from V and 3 bases from J, with 9 bases between. The germline V gene has CDR1 MNHNS and CDR2 SASEGT. CDR3 length: 12 residues. The DNA of the CDR3 is TGTGCCAGCAGGTCACAGGTCTACGAGCAGTACTTC. It codes for CASRSQVYEQYF.

The rearrangement uses TRBV23-1 and TRBJ2-7; D is perhaps TRBD1 (5 bases). TRBV23-1 is an open reading frame, and its role is uncertain. The CDR3 has 15 residues. V was shortened by 3 bases and J by 1 base, with 13 bases between the two germline ends. The CDR3, as DNA: TGCGCCAGCAGTCACGCGACAGACCCGTCCTACGAGCAGTACTTC. The encoded protein is CASSHATDPSYEQYF.

Here the CDR3 reads CASSSTGGGNQPQHF. CDR3 bases: TGTGCCAGCAGCTCAACAGGGGGAGGCAATCAGCCCCAGCATTTT. The chain carries TRBV7-9 and TRBJ1-5; TRBD1 matches 8 bases. CDR1 and CDR2 (germline): SEHNR, FQNEAQ (reference sequence). J gave up 2 bases and V 4 bases, and 4 bases lay outside the gene matches. This CDR3 is built from 15 residues. The full variable domain, its missing parts supplied by reference TRBV7-9 and TRBJ1-5, is DTGVSQNPRHKITKRGQNVTFRCDPISEHNRLYWYRQTLGQGPEFLTYFQNEAQLEKSRLLSDRFSAERPKGSFSTLEIQRTEQGDSAMYLCASSSTGGGNQPQHFGDGTRLSIL.

The genes are TRBV10-1 and TRBJ2-7; TRBD1 aligns across 9 bases. The CDR3 covers 16 residues. V trimming: 6 bases; J trimming: 6 bases; junction bases outside the gene matches: 15. Germline CDR1 WNHNN, CDR2 SYGVQD (reference sequence). In DNA, the CDR3 is TGCGCCAGCAGAGATACTCCCCGGGACAGGGTTGGCGAGCAGTACTTC. Its translation is CASRDTPRDRVGEQYF.